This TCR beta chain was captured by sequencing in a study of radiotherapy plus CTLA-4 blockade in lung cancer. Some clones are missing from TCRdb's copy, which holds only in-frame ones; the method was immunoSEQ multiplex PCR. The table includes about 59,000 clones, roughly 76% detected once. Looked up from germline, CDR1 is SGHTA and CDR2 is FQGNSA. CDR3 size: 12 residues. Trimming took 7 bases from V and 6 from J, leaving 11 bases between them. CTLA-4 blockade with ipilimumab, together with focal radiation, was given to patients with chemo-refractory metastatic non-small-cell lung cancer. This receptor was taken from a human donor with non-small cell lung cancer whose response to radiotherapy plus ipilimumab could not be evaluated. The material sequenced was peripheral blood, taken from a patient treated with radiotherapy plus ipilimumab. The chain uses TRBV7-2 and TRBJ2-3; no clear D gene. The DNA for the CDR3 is TGTGCCAGCACCCTGAACGGGGATACGCAGTATTTT. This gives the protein CASTLNGDTQYF.